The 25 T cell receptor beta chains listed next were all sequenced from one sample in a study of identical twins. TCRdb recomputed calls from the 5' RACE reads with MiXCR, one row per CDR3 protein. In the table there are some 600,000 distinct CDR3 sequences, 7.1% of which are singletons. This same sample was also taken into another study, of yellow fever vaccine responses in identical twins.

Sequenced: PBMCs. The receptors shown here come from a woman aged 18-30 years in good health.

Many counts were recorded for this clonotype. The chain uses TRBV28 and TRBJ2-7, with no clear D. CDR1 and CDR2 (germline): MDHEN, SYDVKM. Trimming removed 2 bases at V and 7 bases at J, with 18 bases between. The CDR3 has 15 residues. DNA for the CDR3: TGTGCCAGCAGTTTAAGTGGACCACCCGGTGGAGAGCAGTACGTC. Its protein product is CASSLSGPPGGEQYV.

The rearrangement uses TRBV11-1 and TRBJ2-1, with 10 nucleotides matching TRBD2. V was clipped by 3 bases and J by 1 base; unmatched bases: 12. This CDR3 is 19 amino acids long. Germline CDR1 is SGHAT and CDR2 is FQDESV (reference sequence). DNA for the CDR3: TGTGCCAGCAGCTTGAGCGGGAGGGCCACTGGTCTTTCCTACAATGAGCAGTTCTTC. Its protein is CASSLSGRATGLSYNEQFF.

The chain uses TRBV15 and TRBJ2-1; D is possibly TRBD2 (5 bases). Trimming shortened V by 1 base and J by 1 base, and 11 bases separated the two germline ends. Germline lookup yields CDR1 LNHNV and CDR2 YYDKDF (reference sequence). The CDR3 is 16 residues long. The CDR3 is CATSRGGGGSYNEQFF. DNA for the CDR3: TGTGCCACCAGCAGAGGTGGCGGAGGATCCTACAATGAGCAGTTCTTC. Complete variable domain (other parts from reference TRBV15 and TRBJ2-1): DAMVIQNPRYQVTQFGKPVTLSCSQTLNHNVMYWYQQKSSQAPKLLFHYYDKDFNNEADTPDNFQSRRPNTSFCFLDIRSPGLGDTAMYLCATSRGGGGSYNEQFFGPGTRLTVL.

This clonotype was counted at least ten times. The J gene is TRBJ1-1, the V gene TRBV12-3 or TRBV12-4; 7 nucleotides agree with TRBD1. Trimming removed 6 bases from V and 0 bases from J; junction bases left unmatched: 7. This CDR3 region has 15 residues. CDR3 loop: CASRGTDLLNTEAFF. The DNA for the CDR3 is TGTGCCAGCAGAGGGACAGACCTTTTGAACACTGAAGCTTTCTTT.

The CDR3 DNA is TGTGCCAGCACTGAAGGCAATCTCTACGAGCAGTACGTC. Translated: CASTEGNLYEQYV. The gene calls are TRBV6-1 and TRBJ2-7; D gene ambiguous. Germline CDR1 MNHNS, CDR2 SASEGT. The CDR3 runs 13 residues.

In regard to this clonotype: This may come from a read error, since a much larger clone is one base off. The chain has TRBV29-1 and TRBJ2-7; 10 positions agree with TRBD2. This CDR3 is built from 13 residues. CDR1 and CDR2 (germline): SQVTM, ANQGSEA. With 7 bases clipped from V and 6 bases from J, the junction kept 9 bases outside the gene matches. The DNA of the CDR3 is TGCAGCGCGAGTAGTCCTAGCGGGAGCGAGCAGTACTTC. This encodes CSASSPSGSEQYF.

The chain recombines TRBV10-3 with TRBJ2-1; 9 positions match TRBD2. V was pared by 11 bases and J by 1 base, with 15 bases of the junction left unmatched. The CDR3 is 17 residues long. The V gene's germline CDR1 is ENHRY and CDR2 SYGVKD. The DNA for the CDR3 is TGTGCCGGGGGGGCTAGCGGGACTCGATTGTCCTACAATGAGCAGTTCTTC. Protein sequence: CAGGASGTRLSYNEQFF.

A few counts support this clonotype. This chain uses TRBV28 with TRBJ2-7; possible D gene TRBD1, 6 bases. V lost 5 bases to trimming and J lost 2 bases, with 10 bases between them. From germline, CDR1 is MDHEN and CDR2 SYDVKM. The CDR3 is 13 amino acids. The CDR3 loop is CASSGGAAYEQYV. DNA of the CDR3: TGTGCCAGCAGTGGGGGCGCGGCCTACGAGCAGTACGTC.

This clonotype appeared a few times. CDR3 sequence reads: CASTDPGQGIAEAFF. CDR3 DNA: TGTGCCAGCACCGATCCGGGACAGGGAATTGCTGAAGCTTTCTTT. The V call is TRBV12-3 or TRBV12-4, the J call TRBJ1-1; 9 bases agree with TRBD1. With 7 bases clipped from V and 6 bases from J, the junction kept 12 bases outside the gene matches. The CDR3 has 15 amino acids.

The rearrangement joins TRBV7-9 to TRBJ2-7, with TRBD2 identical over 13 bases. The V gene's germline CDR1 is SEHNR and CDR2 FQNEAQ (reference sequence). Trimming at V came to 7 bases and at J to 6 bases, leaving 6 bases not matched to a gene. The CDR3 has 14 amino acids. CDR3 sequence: CASTTGTSGIEQYF. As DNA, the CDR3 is TGTGCCAGCACGACCGGGACTAGCGGGATCGAGCAGTACTTC.

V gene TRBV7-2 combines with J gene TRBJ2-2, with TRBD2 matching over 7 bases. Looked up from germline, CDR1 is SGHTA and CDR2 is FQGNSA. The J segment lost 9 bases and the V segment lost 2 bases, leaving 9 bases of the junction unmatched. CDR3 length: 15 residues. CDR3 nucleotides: TGTGCCAGCAGCTTAATCACCAGCGGGGCCCGGGAGCTGTTTTTT. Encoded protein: CASSLITSGARELFF.

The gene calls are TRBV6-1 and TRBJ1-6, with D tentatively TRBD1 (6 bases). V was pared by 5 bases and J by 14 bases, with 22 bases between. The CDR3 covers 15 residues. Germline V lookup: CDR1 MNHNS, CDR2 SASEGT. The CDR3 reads CASSRGRSGDSALHF. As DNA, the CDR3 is TGTGCCAGCAGTAGGGGTCGGTCAGGGGACTCGGCCCTCCACTTT.

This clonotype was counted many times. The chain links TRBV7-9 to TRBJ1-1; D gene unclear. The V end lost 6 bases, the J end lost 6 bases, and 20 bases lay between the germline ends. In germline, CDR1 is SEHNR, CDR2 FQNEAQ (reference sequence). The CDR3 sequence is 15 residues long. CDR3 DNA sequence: TGTGCCAGCAGTGGGATTGGGGAAGCGGGCCCTGAAGCTTTCTTT. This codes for CASSGIGEAGPEAFF.

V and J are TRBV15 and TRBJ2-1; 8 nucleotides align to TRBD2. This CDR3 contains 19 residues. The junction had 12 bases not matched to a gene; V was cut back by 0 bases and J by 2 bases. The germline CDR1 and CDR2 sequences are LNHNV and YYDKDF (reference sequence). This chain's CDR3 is CATSRDRLAGDLTYNEQFF. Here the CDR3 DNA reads TGTGCCACCAGCAGAGATCGTCTAGCGGGTGACCTAACCTACAATGAGCAGTTCTTC.

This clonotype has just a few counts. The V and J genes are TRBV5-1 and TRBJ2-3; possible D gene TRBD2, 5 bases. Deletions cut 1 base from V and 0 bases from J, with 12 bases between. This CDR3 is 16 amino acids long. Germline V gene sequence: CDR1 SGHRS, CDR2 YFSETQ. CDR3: CASSLHASQSTDTQYF. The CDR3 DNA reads TGCGCCAGCAGCTTGCACGCTAGCCAGAGCACAGATACGCAGTATTTT.

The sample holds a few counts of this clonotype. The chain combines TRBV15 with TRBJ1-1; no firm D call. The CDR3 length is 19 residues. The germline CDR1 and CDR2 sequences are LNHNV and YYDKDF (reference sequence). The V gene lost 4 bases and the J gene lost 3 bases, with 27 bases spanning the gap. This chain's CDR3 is CATSTPSSRPGSSHTEAFF. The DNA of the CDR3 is TGTGCCACCAGCACGCCGTCGTCTCGTCCGGGGAGTAGCCACACTGAAGCTTTCTTT.

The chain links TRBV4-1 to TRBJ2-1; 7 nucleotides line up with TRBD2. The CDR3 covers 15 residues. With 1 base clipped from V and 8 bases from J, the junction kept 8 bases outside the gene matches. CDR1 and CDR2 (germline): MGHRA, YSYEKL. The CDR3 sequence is CASSQAAGDYYEQFF. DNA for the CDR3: TGCGCCAGCAGCCAAGCGGCGGGAGATTACTATGAGCAGTTCTTC.

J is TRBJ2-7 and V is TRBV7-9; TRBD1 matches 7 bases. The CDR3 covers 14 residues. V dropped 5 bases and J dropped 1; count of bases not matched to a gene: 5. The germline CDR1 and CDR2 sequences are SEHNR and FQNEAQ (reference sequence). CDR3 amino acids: CASSVGQVSYEQYF. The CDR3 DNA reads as TGTGCCAGCAGCGTTGGACAGGTGTCCTACGAGCAGTACTTC. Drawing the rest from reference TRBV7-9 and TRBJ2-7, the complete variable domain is DTGVSQNPRHKITKRGQNVTFRCDPISEHNRLYWYRQTLGQGPEFLTYFQNEAQLEKSRLLSDRFSAERPKGSFSTLEIQRTEQGDSAMYLCASSVGQVSYEQYFGPGTRLTVT.

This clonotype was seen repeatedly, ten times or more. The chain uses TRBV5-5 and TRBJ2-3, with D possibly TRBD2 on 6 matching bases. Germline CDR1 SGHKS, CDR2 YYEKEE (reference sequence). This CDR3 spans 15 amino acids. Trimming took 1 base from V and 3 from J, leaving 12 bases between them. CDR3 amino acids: CASSLLRDRTDTQYF. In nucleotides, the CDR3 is TGTGCCAGCAGCTTGTTGCGGGATAGGACAGATACGCAGTATTTT.

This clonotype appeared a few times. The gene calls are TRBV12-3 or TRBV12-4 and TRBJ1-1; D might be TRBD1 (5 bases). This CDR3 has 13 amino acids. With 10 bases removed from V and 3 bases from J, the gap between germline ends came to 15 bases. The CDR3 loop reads CATQVDTDTEAFF. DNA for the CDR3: TGTGCCACCCAGGTGGACACGGACACTGAAGCTTTCTTT.

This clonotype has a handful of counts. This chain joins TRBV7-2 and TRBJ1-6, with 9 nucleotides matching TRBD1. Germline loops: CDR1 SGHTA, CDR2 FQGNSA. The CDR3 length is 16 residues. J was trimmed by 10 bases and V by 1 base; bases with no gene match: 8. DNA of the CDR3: TGTGCCAGCAGCTTAGTAGGGACAGGGATGGGCTCACCCCTCCACTTT. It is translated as CASSLVGTGMGSPLHF.

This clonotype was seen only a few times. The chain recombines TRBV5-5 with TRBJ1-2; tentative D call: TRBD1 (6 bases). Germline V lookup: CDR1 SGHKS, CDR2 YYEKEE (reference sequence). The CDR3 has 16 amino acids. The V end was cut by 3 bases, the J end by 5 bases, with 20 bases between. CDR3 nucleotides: TGTGCCAGCAGCTCTATTACCGGGACGGACAGTTATGGCTACACCTTC. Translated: CASSSITGTDSYGYTF.

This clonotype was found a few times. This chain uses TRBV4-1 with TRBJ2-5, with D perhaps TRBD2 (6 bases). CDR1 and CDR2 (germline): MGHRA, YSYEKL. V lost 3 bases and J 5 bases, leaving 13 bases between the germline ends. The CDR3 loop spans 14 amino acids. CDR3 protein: CASSQPGVSETQYF. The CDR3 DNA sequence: TGCGCCAGCAGCCAGCCGGGAGTTTCTGAGACCCAGTACTTC.

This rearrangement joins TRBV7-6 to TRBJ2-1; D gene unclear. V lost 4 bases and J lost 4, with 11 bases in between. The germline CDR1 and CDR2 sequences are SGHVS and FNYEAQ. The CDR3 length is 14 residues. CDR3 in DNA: TGTGCCAGCAGCTCCCAAATAGAGTACAATGAGCAGTTCTTC. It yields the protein CASSSQIEYNEQFF.

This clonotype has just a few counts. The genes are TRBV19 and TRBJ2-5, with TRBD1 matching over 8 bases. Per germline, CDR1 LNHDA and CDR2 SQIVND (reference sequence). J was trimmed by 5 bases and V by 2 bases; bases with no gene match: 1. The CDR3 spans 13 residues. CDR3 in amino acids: CASSIRDRETQYF. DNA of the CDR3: TGTGCCAGTAGTATACGGGACAGGGAGACCCAGTACTTC.